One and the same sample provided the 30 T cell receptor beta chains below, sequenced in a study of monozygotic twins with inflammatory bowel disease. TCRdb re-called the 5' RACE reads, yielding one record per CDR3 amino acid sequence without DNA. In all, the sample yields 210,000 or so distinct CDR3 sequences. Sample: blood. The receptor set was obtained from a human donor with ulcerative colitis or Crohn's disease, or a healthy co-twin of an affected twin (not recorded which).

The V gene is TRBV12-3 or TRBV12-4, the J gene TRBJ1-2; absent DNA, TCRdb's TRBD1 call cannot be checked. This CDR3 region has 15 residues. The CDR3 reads CASSGQGTANYGYTF.

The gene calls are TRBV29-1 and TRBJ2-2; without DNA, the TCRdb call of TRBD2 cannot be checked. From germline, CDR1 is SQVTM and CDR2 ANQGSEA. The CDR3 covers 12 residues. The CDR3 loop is CSVSLRPGELFF.

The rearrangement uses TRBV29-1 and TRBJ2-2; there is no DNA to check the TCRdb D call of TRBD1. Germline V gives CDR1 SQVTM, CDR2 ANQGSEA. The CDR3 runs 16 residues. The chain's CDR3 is CSVVRLGQGRTGELFF.

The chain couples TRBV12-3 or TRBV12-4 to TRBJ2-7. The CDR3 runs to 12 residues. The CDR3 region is CASSLAGKRQYF.

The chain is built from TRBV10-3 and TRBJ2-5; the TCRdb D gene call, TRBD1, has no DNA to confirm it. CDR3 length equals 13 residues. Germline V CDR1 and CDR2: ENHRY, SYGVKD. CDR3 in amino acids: CAIRKDSQETQYF.

CDR3 region: CASSQEARTGNNEQFF. The chain recombines TRBV3-1 with TRBJ2-1; with no DNA, the TCRdb D assignment of TRBD1 cannot be verified. Germline V CDR1 and CDR2: LGHDT, YNNKEL (reference sequence). This CDR3 is built from 16 residues.

The CDR3 reads CASSYDRVAGELFF. The chain joins TRBV19 to TRBJ2-2; TCRdb's D call of TRBD1 is untestable without DNA. Germline V gene lookup returns CDR1 LNHDA and CDR2 SQIVND (reference sequence). This CDR3 spans 14 amino acids.

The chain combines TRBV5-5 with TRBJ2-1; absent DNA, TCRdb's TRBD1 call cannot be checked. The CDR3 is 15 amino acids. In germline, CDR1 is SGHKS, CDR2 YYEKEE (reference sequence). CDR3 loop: CASSPNPDRINEQFF.

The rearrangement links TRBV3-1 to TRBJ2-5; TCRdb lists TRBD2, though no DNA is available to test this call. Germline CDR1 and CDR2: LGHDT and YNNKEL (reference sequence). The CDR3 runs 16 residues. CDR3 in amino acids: CASSQDERGGEETQYF.

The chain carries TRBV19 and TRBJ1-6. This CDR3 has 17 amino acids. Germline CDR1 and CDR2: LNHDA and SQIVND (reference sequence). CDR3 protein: CASSTRAVSSYNSPLHF.

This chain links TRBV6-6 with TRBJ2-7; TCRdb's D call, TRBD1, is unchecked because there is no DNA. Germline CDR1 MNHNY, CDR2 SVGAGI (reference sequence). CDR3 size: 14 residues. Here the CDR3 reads CASSYHGTGDEQYF.

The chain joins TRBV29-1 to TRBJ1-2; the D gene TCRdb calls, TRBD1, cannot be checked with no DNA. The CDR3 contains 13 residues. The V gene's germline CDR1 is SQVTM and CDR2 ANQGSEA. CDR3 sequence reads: CSVSPGHQYGYTF.

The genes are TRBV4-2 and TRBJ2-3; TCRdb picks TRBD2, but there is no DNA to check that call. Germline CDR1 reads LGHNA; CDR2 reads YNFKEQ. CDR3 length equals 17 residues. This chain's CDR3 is CASSQEGVAGSTDTQYF.

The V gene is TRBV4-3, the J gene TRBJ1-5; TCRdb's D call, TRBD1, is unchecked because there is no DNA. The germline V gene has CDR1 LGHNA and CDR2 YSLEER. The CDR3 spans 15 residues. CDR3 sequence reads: CASSQDPGGGQPQHF.

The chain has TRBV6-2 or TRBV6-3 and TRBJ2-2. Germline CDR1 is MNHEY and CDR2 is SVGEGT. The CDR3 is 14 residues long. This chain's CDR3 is CASGTQRSTGELFF.

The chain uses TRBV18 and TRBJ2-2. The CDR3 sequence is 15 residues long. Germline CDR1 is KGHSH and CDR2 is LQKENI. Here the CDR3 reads CASSSRVSNTGELFF.

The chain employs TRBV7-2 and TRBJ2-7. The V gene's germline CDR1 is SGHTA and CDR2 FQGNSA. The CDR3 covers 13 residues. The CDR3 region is CASSLAGRYEQYF.

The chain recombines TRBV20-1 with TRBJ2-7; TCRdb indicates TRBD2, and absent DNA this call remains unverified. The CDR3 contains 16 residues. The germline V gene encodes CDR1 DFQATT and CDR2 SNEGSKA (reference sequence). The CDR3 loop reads CSARDPTSGRSYEQYF.

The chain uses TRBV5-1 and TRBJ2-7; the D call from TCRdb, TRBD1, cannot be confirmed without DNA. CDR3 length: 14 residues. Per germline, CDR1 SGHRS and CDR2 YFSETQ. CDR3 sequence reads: CASRGTGGVYEQYF. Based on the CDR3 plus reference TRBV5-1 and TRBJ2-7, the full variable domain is KAGVTQTPRYLIKTRGQQVTLSCSPISGHRSVSWYQQTPGQGLQFLFEYFSETQRNKGNFPGRFSGRQFSNSRSEMNVSTLELGDSALYLCASRGTGGVYEQYFGPGTRLTVT.

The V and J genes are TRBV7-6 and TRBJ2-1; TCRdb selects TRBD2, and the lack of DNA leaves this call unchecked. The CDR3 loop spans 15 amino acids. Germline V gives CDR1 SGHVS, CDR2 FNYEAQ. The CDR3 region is CASSLGGLAYNEQFF.

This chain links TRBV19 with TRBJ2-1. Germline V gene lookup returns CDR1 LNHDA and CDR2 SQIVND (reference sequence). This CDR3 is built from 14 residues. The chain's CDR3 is CASSYESEYNEQFF.

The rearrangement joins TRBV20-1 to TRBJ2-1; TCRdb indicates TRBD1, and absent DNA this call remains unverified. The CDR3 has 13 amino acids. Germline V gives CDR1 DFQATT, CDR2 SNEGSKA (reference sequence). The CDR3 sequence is CSGSGVLYNEQFF.

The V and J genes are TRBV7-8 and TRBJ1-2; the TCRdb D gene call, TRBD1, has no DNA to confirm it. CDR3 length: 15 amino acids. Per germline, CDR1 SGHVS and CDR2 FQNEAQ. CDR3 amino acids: CASSTRTGTASDYTF.

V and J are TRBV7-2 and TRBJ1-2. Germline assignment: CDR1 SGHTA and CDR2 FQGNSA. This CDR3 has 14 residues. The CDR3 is CASSLEFSDYGYTF.

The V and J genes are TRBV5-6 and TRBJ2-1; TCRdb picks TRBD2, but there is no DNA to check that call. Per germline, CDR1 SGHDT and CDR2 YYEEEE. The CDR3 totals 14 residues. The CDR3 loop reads CASSSLAGVNEQFF.

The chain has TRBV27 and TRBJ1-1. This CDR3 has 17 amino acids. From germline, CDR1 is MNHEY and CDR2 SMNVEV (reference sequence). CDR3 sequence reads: CASSTTNVRVSGTEAFF.

CDR3 in amino acids: CASSPNRAEQFF. The chain uses TRBV11-2 and TRBJ2-1; checking the TCRdb D call of TRBD1 is not possible without DNA. The CDR3 contains 12 residues. Germline CDR1 is SGHAT and CDR2 is FQNNGV.

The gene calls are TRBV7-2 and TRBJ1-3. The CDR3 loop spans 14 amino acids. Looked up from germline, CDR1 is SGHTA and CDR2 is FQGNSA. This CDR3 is CASSLARSGNTIYF.

This CDR3 reads CASSVLGDQWLYENTGELFF. This chain joins TRBV5-1 and TRBJ2-2; TCRdb's assignment of TRBD2 cannot be checked, as there is no DNA. Per germline, CDR1 SGHRS and CDR2 YFSETQ. The CDR3 is 20 amino acids.

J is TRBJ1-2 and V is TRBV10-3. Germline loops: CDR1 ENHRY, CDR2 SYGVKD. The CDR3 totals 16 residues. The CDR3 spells CAISESVFVSYGGYTF.